The sequence of this TCR beta chain was determined in a study of identical twins. Overall study findings and caveats: Abundant cord blood beta clonotypes carried fewer insertions; memory repertoires showed none.

TCRdb re-called the 5' RACE reads through MiXCR, storing one row per CDR3 protein. The sample lists some 790,000 distinct CDR3 sequences, 15% to 20% occurring once. Of note for this clonotype: Its antigen is not identified.

Trimming left V 11 bases short and J 3 bases short, with 20 bases between. Germline CDR1 reads MRHNA; CDR2 reads SNTAGT. The length of the CDR3 is 14 residues. The same data also went into a second study, on T cells expressing NK-cell markers.

Sequencing was performed on PBMCs. This sequence joins TRBV6-4 and TRBJ2-7; D not certain. This receptor was taken from a woman aged 18-29 years in good health. The CDR3 is CAPQWAGYSYEQYF. In nucleotides, the CDR3 is TGTGCCCCCCAGTGGGCTGGGTATAGCTACGAGCAGTACTTC.